These 2 T cell receptor beta chains were all obtained from the same sample, sequenced in a study of OX40 agonist ivuxolimab in advanced cancers. The table came from immunoSEQ multiplex PCR; TCRdb's copy has only in-frame clones and leaves some out. The sample records approximately 87,000 clones, roughly nine tenths being singletons. Sequences were derived from CD4+ or CD8+ T cells sorted from blood, sampled in a trial of the OX40 agonist ivuxolimab. These receptors were taken from an adult with an advanced solid tumor such as melanoma, head and neck, liver or kidney cancer.

This clone appeared a few times. The chain combines TRBV7-2 with TRBJ2-7; D gene uncertain. Trimming shortened V by 4 bases and J by 4 bases, and 11 bases separated the two germline ends. Germline V gene data show CDR1 as SGHTA and CDR2 as FQGNSA. This CDR3 region has 13 residues. In DNA, the CDR3 is TGTGCCAGCAGCTATTACGACGGATACGAGCAGTACTTC. Protein product: CASSYYDGYEQYF. The full variable domain, its missing parts supplied by reference TRBV7-2 and TRBJ2-7, is GAGVSQSPSNKVTEKGKDVELRCDPISGHTALYWYRQSLGQGLEFLIYFQGNSAPDKSGLPSDRFSAERTGGSVSTLTIQRTQQEDSAVYLCASSYYDGYEQYFGPGTRLTVT.

The V and J genes are TRBV27 and TRBJ2-1; D call uncertain. The V gene's germline CDR1 is MNHEY and CDR2 SMNVEV (reference sequence). The V end lost 2 bases, the J end lost 7 bases, and 9 bases lay between the germline ends. The CDR3 totals 13 residues. CDR3 region: CASSLGHTNEQFF. CDR3 DNA: TGTGCCAGCAGTTTAGGCCACACGAATGAGCAGTTCTTC.